This T cell receptor beta chain was sequenced for a study of T cells in localized non-small cell lung cancer. Data came from immunoSEQ multiplex PCR; TCRdb stores just in-frame clones and leaves some out. The sample shows some 72,000 clones, 80% to 90% of them seen only once. CDR1 is KGHSH, CDR2 LQKENI, per germline. The CDR3 runs to 13 residues. Trimming took off 3 bases at V and 5 bases at J, with 11 bases between the two ends. This TCR derives from a man aged 35-69 years with stage I lung adenocarcinoma. V gene TRBV18 combines with J gene TRBJ2-7; maybe TRBD2 (5 bases). This specimen was peripheral blood, taken before any cancer treatment. This CDR3 is CASSPIRGNEQYF. CDR3 in DNA: TGTGCCAGCTCACCTATACGGGGAAACGAGCAGTACTTC. Full variable domain (rest looked up from reference TRBV18 and TRBJ2-7): NAGVMQNPRHLVRRRGQEARLRCSPMKGHSHVYWYRQLPEEGLKFMVYLQKENIIDESGMPKERFSAEFPKEGPSILRIQQVVRGDSAAYFCASSPIRGNEQYFGPGTRLTVT.